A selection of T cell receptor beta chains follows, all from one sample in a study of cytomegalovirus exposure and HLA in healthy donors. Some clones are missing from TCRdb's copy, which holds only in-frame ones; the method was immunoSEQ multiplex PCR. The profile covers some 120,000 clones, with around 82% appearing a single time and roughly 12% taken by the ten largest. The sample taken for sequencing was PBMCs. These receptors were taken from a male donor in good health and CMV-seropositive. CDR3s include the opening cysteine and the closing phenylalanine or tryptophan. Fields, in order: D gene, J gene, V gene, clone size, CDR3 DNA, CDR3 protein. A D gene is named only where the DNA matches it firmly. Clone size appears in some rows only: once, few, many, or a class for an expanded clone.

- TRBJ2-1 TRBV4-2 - TGTGCCAGCAGCCAAGCCCACGGTAGCGTAACCCACAATGAGCAGTTCTTC CASSQAHGSVTHNEQFF
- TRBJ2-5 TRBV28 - TGTGCCAGCAGTCCAATTCGGGTGGGGCCCGGTATGGAGACCCAGTACTTC CASSPIRVGPGMETQYF
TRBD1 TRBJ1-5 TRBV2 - TGTGCCAGCAGTGAACGGGGACAGGGAGTTAGTTATAGCAATCAGCCCCAGCATTTT CASSERGQGVSYSNQPQHF
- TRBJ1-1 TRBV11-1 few TGTGCCAGCAGCTTCTCGGGGAACACTGAAGCTTTCTTT CASSFSGNTEAFF
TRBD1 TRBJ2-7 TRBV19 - TGTGCCAGTAGTACTCTGAACAGGGGGCCCGGATACGAGCAGTACTTC CASSTLNRGPGYEQYF
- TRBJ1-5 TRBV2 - TGTGCCAGCAGAGAAAGAGCCGGCCCAGCGGATGAACAGCATTTT CASRERAGPADEQHF
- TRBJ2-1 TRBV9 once TGTGCCAGCAGCGTAAGCGGAGCGGGCAATGAGCAGTTCTTC CASSVSGAGNEQFF
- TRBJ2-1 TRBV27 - TGTGCCAGCAGTTTACGAGGGCCTACCGTCAATGAGCAGTTCTTC CASSLRGPTVNEQFF
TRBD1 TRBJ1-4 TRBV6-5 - TGTGCCACAGGAACAGGGGCGAGGGAAAAACTGTTTTTT CATGTGAREKLFF
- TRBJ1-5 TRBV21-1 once TGTGCCAGCAGCTCACCAGGTGGACAGGGGTCGTATAGCAATCAGCCCCAGCATTTT CASSSPGGQGSYSNQPQHF
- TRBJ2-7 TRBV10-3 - TGTGCCATTGTAACAGGGTCCAACGAGCAGTACTTC CAIVTGSNEQYF
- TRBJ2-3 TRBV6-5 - TGTGCCAGCAGGATTACTAGTCTCGCAGATACGCAGTATTTT CASRITSLADTQYF
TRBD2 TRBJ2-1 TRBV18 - TGTGCCAGCTCAACCAGCGGGAGGCCACGGGATGAGCAGTTCTTC CASSTSGRPRDEQFF
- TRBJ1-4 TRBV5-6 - TGTGCCAGCAGCTGCCGGGGAGGGGGGATTAATGAAAAACTGTTTTTT CASSCRGGGINEKLFF